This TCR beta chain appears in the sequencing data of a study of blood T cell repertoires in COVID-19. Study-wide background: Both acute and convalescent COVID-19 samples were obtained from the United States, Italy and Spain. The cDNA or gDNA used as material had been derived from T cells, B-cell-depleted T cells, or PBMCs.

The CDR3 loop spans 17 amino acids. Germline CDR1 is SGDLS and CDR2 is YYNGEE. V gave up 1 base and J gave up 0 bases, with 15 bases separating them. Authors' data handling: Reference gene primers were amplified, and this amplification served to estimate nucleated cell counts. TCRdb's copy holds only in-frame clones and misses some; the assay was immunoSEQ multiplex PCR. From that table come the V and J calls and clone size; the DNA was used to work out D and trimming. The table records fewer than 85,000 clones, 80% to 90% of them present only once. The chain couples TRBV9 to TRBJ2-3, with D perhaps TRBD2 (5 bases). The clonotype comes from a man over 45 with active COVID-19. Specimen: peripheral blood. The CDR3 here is CASSVSYRAESTDTQYF. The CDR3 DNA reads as TGTGCCAGCAGCGTATCCTATCGAGCGGAAAGCACAGATACGCAGTATTTT.